Presented here are 5 T cell receptor beta chains from one specimen sequenced in a study of OX40 agonist ivuxolimab in advanced cancers. Sequencing used immunoSEQ multiplex PCR; TCRdb keeps in-frame clones, though not all of them. The table includes 45,000 or so clones, about nine tenths detected once. The material sequenced was CD4+ or CD8+ T cells sorted from blood, taken in a trial of the OX40 agonist ivuxolimab. The origin of the receptors is an adult with an advanced solid tumor such as melanoma, head and neck, liver or kidney cancer.

The chain employs TRBV29-1 and TRBJ2-6; D gene ambiguous. This CDR3 comprises 12 residues. The V end was cut by 8 bases, the J end by 2 bases, with 7 bases between. In germline, CDR1 is SQVTM, CDR2 ANQGSEA. CDR3 loop: CSTWTGANVLTF. The CDR3 DNA reads as TGCAGCACCTGGACTGGGGCCAACGTCCTGACTTTC.

The chain has TRBV5-1 and TRBJ2-1; D tentatively fits TRBD1 or TRBD2 (5 bases each). The germline V gene encodes CDR1 SGHRS and CDR2 YFSETQ. Between the trimmed V and J ends, which lost 3 bases and 5 bases, there was a span of 12 bases. There are 14 residues in the CDR3. For the CDR3, the DNA is TGCGCCAGCAGCTCGGGGACCATGAACAATGAGCAGTTCTTC. It translates to CASSSGTMNNEQFF.

The chain combines TRBV28 with TRBJ2-1; 8 bases match TRBD2. Germline V gives CDR1 MDHEN, CDR2 SYDVKM. After removal of 5 bases from V and 2 bases from J, the junction contained 11 bases not matched to a gene. CDR3 size: 17 residues. The CDR3 reads CASSVGSGSPPYNEQFF. CDR3 sequence (DNA): TGTGCCAGCAGTGTAGGAAGCGGGAGTCCCCCCTACAATGAGCAGTTCTTC. Filled out from reference TRBV28 and TRBJ2-1, the complete variable domain reads DVKVTQSSRYLVKRTGEKVFLECVQDMDHENMFWYRQDPGLGLRLIYFSYDVKMKEKGDIPEGYSVSREKKERFSLILESASTNQTSMYLCASSVGSGSPPYNEQFFGPGTRLTVL.

The genes are TRBV28 and TRBJ1-2; 8 bases match TRBD1. This CDR3 region has 14 residues. V lost 3 bases to trimming and J lost 7 bases; unmatched junction nucleotides: 7. The germline V gene encodes CDR1 MDHEN and CDR2 SYDVKM. CDR3 in amino acids: CASSFSRGLSGYTF. In DNA form, the CDR3 reads TGTGCCAGCAGTTTTTCCAGGGGGCTTAGTGGCTACACCTTC.

V gene TRBV18 combines with J gene TRBJ1-5, with TRBD1 matching over 10 bases. V dropped 3 bases and J dropped 1; count of bases not matched to a gene: 9. CDR3 size: 18 residues. Germline V CDR1 and CDR2: KGHSH, LQKENI. This CDR3 is CASSPSGTGVLSNQPQHF. DNA for the CDR3: TGTGCCAGCTCACCCTCCGGGACAGGGGTCTTGAGCAATCAGCCCCAGCATTTT.